This TCR beta chain came from a study of blood T cell repertoires in COVID-19. Study-level background: Some COVID-19 samples were acute and others convalescent; all came from the United States, Italy and Spain. T cells, B-cell-depleted T cells, or PBMCs supplied cDNA or gDNA.

Trimming cost V 6 bases and J 3 bases; bases outside gene matches: 3. Looked up from germline, CDR1 is MGHRA and CDR2 is YSYEKL. CDR3 size: 15 residues. As handled by the study authors: Reference gene primer amplification in the assay estimated nucleated cell counts. Some clones are missing from TCRdb's copy, which holds only in-frame ones; the method was immunoSEQ multiplex PCR. The DNA was the basis for D and trimming; V, J and clone size are from that table. Here the sample spans about 260,000 clones, 87% being singletons. This TCR came from a middle-aged woman who had recovered from COVID-19. This sequence joins TRBV4-1 and TRBJ2-5; TRBD2 agrees at 14 bases. The sample consisted of peripheral blood. The CDR3 DNA sequence: TGCGCCAGCAGACGGGGACTAGCGGGGGAAGAGACCCAGTACTTC. As protein: CASRRGLAGEETQYF.